The rows below give T cell receptor beta chains drawn from one sample of a study of long-term antiretroviral therapy in people with HIV. Profiled with immunoSEQ multiplex PCR; TCRdb holds only in-frame clones, not every one. The sample has over 15,000 clones; about 90% are singletons. Here the sequenced sample was unsorted PBMCs, taken 2.3 to 2.4 years before starting antiretroviral therapy. Source of these receptors: a woman aged 25 to 45 with HIV. CDR3s include the opening cysteine and the closing phenylalanine or tryptophan. A D gene is named only where the DNA matches it firmly. The size of a clone is reported for some rows only, either as once, few or many, or as a class for expanded clones.

>TRBD2|TRBJ2-1|TRBV2|.
CASSERASGGAFEQFF
TGTGCCAGCAGTGAAAGGGCTAGCGGGGGGGCTTTTGAGCAGTTCTTC
>.|TRBJ2-3|TRBV4-1|once
CASSQDPAGITDTQYF
TGCGCCAGCAGCCAAGATCCTGCGGGGATCACAGATACGCAGTATTTT
>.|TRBJ1-1|TRBV19|.
CASTGFTEAFF
TGTGCCAGTACAGGGTTCACTGAAGCTTTCTTT
>.|TRBJ2-1|TRBV5-6|once
CASSLGYQVSHNEQFF
TGTGCCAGCAGCTTAGGGTACCAGGTCTCCCACAATGAGCAGTTCTTC
>TRBD1|TRBJ1-2|TRBV5-6|.
CASSLGQGLANYGYTF
TGTGCCAGCAGCTTGGGACAGGGGCTAGCTAACTATGGCTACACCTTC
>.|TRBJ2-1|TRBV7-9|.
CASSLSSGNEQFF
TGTGCCAGCAGCTTAAGTTCGGGAAATGAGCAGTTCTTC
>TRBD1|TRBJ1-1|TRBV10-3|once
CAIRQGVDTEAFF
TGTGCCATCAGACAGGGGGTAGACACTGAAGCTTTCTTT
>.|TRBJ1-2|TRBV5-4|few
CASSLANLYGYTF
TGTGCCAGCAGCTTGGCGAATTTATATGGCTACACCTTC
>TRBD1|TRBJ1-3|TRBV10-3|.
CAISGGTGPSGNTIYF
TGTGCCATCAGTGGGGGGACAGGCCCCTCTGGAAACACCATATATTTT
>.|TRBJ1-6|TRBV2|.
CASSVEQGRGGSPLHF
TGTGCCAGCAGTGTCGAACAGGGCAGGGGAGGATCACCCCTCCACTTT
>TRBD1|TRBJ2-7|TRBV9|.
CASSVSGTGVFEQYF
TGTGCCAGCAGCGTATCCGGGACAGGGGTGTTCGAGCAGTACTTC
>TRBD1|TRBJ1-5|TRBV4-1|.
CASSQETGRLMKGQPQHF
TGCGCCAGCAGCCAGGAGACAGGGCGACTGATGAAAGGACAGCCCCAGCATTTT
>.|TRBJ1-6|TRBV7-2|.
CASSLALVRSSYNSPLHF
TGTGCCAGCAGCTTAGCTTTGGTCAGGAGCTCCTATAATTCACCCCTCCACTTT
>TRBD2|TRBJ2-1|TRBV7-3|.
CASSSLAGAHYNEQFF
TGTGCCAGCAGCTCCCTAGCGGGGGCCCATTACAATGAGCAGTTCTTC
>.|TRBJ2-7|TRBV5-1|.
CASSLNGQTYEQYF
TGCGCCAGCAGCTTAAACGGACAGACCTACGAGCAGTACTTC
>.|TRBJ1-2|TRBV4-1|.
CASSQAGQTVNYGYTF
TGCGCCAGCAGCCAAGCCGGACAGACAGTTAACTATGGCTACACCTTC